One sample yielded the 21 T cell receptor beta chains listed below, sequenced in a study of blood T cell repertoires in COVID-19. Profiling relied on immunoSEQ multiplex PCR, and the TCRdb table lists in-frame clones only, not all of them. The sample contains about 250,000 clones, roughly 88% of which appear only once. Sequenced input: peripheral blood. Receptors originate from a young woman with COVID-19, enrolled during active disease.

In this sample, this clone turned up once. This chain links TRBV18 with TRBJ2-3, with D perhaps matching TRBD2 (5 bases). Trimming cost V 2 bases and J 0 bases, with 6 bases left between them. Per the germline V gene, CDR1 is KGHSH and CDR2 is LQKENI. CDR3 length: 14 residues. In DNA, the CDR3 is TGTGCCAGCTCACCAGGACTTAGCACAGATACGCAGTATTTT. Its protein is CASSPGLSTDTQYF.

This chain links TRBV9 with TRBJ1-6; 8 nucleotides agree with TRBD1. This CDR3 region has 15 residues. From germline, CDR1 is SGDLS and CDR2 YYNGEE. Losses at the gene ends were 0 bases for V and 7 bases for J; bases not matched to a gene: 3. CDR3 in amino acids: CASSVGQGLNSPLHF. CDR3 nucleotide sequence: TGTGCCAGCAGCGTAGGACAGGGGCTAAATTCACCCCTCCACTTT.

The chain has TRBV5-8 and TRBJ2-1, with D possibly being TRBD2 (6 bases). V was trimmed by 1 base and J by 6 bases, leaving 14 bases between them. CDR3 length: 15 residues. The germline V gene has CDR1 SGHTS and CDR2 YDEGEE. The CDR3 sequence: CASSLTGADGNEQFF. The CDR3 DNA follows: TGTGCCAGCAGCTTGACGGGAGCAGACGGCAATGAGCAGTTCTTC.

The rearrangement uses TRBV7-9 and TRBJ1-2, with D uncertain. The CDR3 consists of 16 residues. Looked up from germline, CDR1 is SEHNR and CDR2 is FQNEAQ (reference sequence). Trimming took off 5 bases at V and 1 base at J, with 17 bases between the two ends. The CDR3 DNA sequence: TGTGCCAGCAGCAGACCCGAGGATGTTATTAACTATGGCTACACCTTC. It translates to CASSRPEDVINYGYTF.

This chain joins TRBV19 and TRBJ2-3; 8 bases match TRBD1. Germline V gene data show CDR1 as LNHDA and CDR2 as SQIVND (reference sequence). The length of the CDR3 is 16 residues. V shed 5 bases, J shed 0 bases, and the junction held 7 bases outside the gene matches. The CDR3 coding sequence is TGTGCCAGTAGTGTAACAGGGGGATCTAGCACAGATACGCAGTATTTT. It encodes CASSVTGGSSTDTQYF.

The chain joins TRBV5-4 to TRBJ2-7; 10 positions match TRBD1. The CDR3 is made up of 15 amino acids. Trimming removed 0 bases from V and 3 bases from J; junction bases left unmatched: 3. Per germline, CDR1 SGHNT and CDR2 YYREEE (reference sequence). CDR3 sequence (DNA): TGTGCCAGCAGCTTGGGGGGACAGGGGCACTACGAGCAGTACTTC. Its protein is CASSLGGQGHYEQYF.

CDR3 loop: CASSYSRTEAFF. Written as DNA, the CDR3 is TGTGCCAGCAGTTACTCGAGGACTGAAGCTTTCTTT. This chain joins TRBV6-2 or TRBV6-3 and TRBJ1-1; D gene uncertain. The ends were cut back, 0 bases at V and 5 bases at J, with 4 bases in the middle. The CDR3 has 12 amino acids. Germline CDR1 and CDR2: MNHEY and SVGEGT.

The chain carries TRBV10-3 and TRBJ1-1; D remains ambiguous. V lost 11 bases, J lost 0 bases, and 13 bases lay in between. The CDR3 sequence is 13 residues long. Germline values: CDR1 ENHRY, CDR2 SYGVKD. This chain's CDR3 is CALQRALNTEAFF. In nucleotides, the CDR3 is TGTGCCTTACAGCGGGCCTTGAACACTGAAGCTTTCTTT.

This CDR3 is CSVSQGADYGYTF. The CDR3 DNA reads TGCAGCGTTTCACAGGGGGCAGACTATGGCTACACCTTC. This chain links TRBV29-1 with TRBJ1-2; 9 bases align to TRBD1. The CDR3 is 13 amino acids. In germline, CDR1 is SQVTM, CDR2 ANQGSEA. Germline trimming cut 5 bases from V and 3 bases from J; bases unmatched to any gene: 4.

The DNA for the CDR3 is TGCGCCAGCAGCCCTGGCCGGGACAGAGTAGGCTATGGCTACACCTTC. Translating it yields CASSPGRDRVGYGYTF. This rearrangement joins TRBV4-3 to TRBJ1-2, with 7 bases lining up with TRBD1. The CDR3 has 16 amino acids. Trimming cost V 4 bases and J 4 bases; bases outside gene matches: 12. Germline CDR1 LGHNA, CDR2 YSLEER.

This chain connects TRBV7-2 to TRBJ2-7, with D possibly being TRBD2 (5 bases). The V end lost 5 bases, the J end lost 5 bases, and 19 bases lay between the germline ends. The germline gives CDR1 SGHTA, CDR2 FQGNSA. The CDR3 runs 15 residues. The chain's CDR3 is CASSTEPGLGHEQYF. The DNA for the CDR3 is TGTGCCAGCAGCACCGAACCAGGACTGGGCCACGAGCAGTACTTC.

The chain combines TRBV11-2 with TRBJ2-1, with 7 nucleotides matching TRBD1. Trimming cost V 4 bases and J 5 bases; bases outside gene matches: 2. The CDR3 covers 13 residues. Germline V gene lookup returns CDR1 SGHAT and CDR2 FQNNGV. In DNA form, the CDR3 reads TGTGCCAGCAGCTCCGACAGGGACAATGAGCAGTTCTTC. It specifies CASSSDRDNEQFF.

This rearrangement joins TRBV5-5 to TRBJ1-5, with unresolved D. V was cut by 0 bases and J by 4 bases, with 14 bases left in between. This CDR3 comprises 16 residues. Germline loops: CDR1 SGHKS, CDR2 YYEKEE (reference sequence). The DNA of the CDR3 is TGTGCCAGCAGCTTGGTTCCAGAAGACTATAATCAGCCCCAGCATTTT. This sequence encodes CASSLVPEDYNQPQHF.

V is TRBV7-6 and J is TRBJ2-5; 8 bases are a match to TRBD2. Trimming at V came to 5 bases and at J to 5 bases, leaving 10 bases not matched to a gene. Germline lookup yields CDR1 SGHVS and CDR2 FNYEAQ. The CDR3 extends over 15 amino acids. In DNA form, the CDR3 reads TGTGCCAGCAGCCAGAGATTAATAGCGGGGGAGACCCAGTACTTC. It is translated as CASSQRLIAGETQYF. The variable domain in full, with the rest retrieved from reference TRBV7-6 and TRBJ2-5, is GAGVSQSPRYKVTKRGQDVALRCDPISGHVSLYWYRQALGQGPEFLTYFNYEAQQDKSGLPNDRFSAERPEGSISTLTIQRTEQRDSAMYRCASSQRLIAGETQYFGPGTRLLVL.

The count of this clone is one. V gene TRBV6-8 combines with J gene TRBJ2-7; 8 bases agree with TRBD1. Trimming at V came to 0 bases and at J to 0 bases, leaving 4 bases not matched to a gene. CDR3 length: 16 residues. Germline V gives CDR1 MNHGY, CDR2 SAAAGT. CDR3 region: CASSYSGQGLSYEQYV. The CDR3 DNA sequence: TGTGCCAGCAGTTACTCCGGACAGGGTCTCTCCTACGAGCAGTACGTC.

The chain recombines TRBV7-9 with TRBJ2-1, with D perhaps TRBD1 (5 bases). CDR3 length: 14 residues. The germline V gene encodes CDR1 SEHNR and CDR2 FQNEAQ (reference sequence). V lost 5 bases and J lost 7, with 15 bases in between. In DNA form, the CDR3 reads TGTGCCAGCAGCCCCAGACAGCTATCGAATGAGCAGTTCTTC. It encodes CASSPRQLSNEQFF.

The chain employs TRBV5-1 and TRBJ1-1, with 8 bases matching TRBD1. Germline CDR1 reads SGHRS; CDR2 reads YFSETQ. V dropped 2 bases and J dropped 1; count of bases not matched to a gene: 4. CDR3 length: 15 residues. CDR3 in amino acids: CASSFPGTGNTEAFF. The CDR3 DNA sequence: TGCGCCAGCAGCTTCCCCGGGACAGGGAACACTGAAGCTTTCTTT.

The chain combines TRBV5-1 with TRBJ2-7; D possibly corresponds to TRBD1 (6 bases). CDR1 is SGHRS and CDR2 is YFSETQ in the germline V gene. The V end was cut by 9 bases, the J end by 6 bases, with 7 bases between. The CDR3 is made up of 9 amino acids. CDR3 residues: CATGAEQYF. CDR3 bases: TGCGCCACAGGGGCCGAGCAGTACTTC. Full variable domain (missing parts from reference TRBV5-1 and TRBJ2-7): KAGVTQTPRYLIKTRGQQVTLSCSPISGHRSVSWYQQTPGQGLQFLFEYFSETQRNKGNFPGRFSGRQFSNSRSEMNVSTLELGDSALYLCATGAEQYFGPGTRLTVT.

CDR3 nucleotides: TGCAGCGTTGAAGATCCGGTCACAGCAAGTCTCTATGGCTACACCTTC. Translation gives CSVEDPVTASLYGYTF. The V call is TRBV29-1, the J call TRBJ1-2; D not resolved. Per the germline V gene, CDR1 is SQVTM and CDR2 is ANQGSEA. The CDR3 length is 16 residues. The V end was cut by 0 bases, the J end by 4 bases, with 18 bases between.

The V and J genes are TRBV19 and TRBJ1-3, with 7 positions matching TRBD1. With V trimmed by 5 bases and J by 0 bases, 7 bases remained unmatched. This CDR3 contains 16 residues. Germline CDR1 LNHDA, CDR2 SQIVND (reference sequence). The CDR3 spells CASSVDRRSSGNTIYF. The CDR3 DNA follows: TGTGCCAGTAGTGTGGACAGGAGGAGCTCTGGAAACACCATATATTTT.

The chain employs TRBV28 and TRBJ1-5, with 7 nucleotides matching TRBD1. Germline CDR1 MDHEN, CDR2 SYDVKM. Trimming at V came to 5 bases and at J to 7 bases, leaving 8 bases not matched to a gene. The CDR3 is 14 amino acids. CDR3 DNA sequence: TGTGCCAGCAGTCTATTACAGGGGCGACAGCCCCAGCATTTT. Its translation: CASSLLQGRQPQHF.